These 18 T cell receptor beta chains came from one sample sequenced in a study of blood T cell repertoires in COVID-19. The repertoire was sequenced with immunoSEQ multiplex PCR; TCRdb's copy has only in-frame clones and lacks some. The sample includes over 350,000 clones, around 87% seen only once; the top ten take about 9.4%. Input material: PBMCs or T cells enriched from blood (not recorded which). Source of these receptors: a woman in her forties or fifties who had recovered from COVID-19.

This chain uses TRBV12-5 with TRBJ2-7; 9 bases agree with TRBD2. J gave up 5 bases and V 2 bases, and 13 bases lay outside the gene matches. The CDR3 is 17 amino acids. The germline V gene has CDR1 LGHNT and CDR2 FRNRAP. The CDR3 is CASGLYIRGLAGDEQYF. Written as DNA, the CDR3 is TGTGCTAGTGGTTTGTACATTAGAGGATTAGCGGGGGACGAGCAGTACTTC.

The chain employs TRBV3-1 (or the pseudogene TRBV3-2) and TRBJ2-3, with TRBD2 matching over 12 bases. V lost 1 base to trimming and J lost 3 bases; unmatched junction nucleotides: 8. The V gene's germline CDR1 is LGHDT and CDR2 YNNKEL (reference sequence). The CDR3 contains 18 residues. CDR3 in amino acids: CASSQVALAGGPTDTQYF. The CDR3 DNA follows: TGTGCCAGCAGCCAAGTTGCCCTAGCGGGGGGGCCGACAGATACGCAGTATTTT.

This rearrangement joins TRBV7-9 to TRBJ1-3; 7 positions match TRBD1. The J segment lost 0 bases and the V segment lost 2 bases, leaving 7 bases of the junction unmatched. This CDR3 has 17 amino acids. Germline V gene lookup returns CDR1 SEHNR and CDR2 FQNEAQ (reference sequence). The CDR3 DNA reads TGTGCCAGCAGCTTAAGAATGGGACAGACCTCTGGAAACACCATATATTTT. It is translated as CASSLRMGQTSGNTIYF.

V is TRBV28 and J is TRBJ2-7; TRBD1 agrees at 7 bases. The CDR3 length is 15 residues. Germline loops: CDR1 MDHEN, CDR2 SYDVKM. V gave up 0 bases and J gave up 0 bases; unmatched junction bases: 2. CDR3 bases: TGTGCCAGCAGTTTATGGTCAGGGGGCTCCTACGAGCAGTACTTC. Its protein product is CASSLWSGGSYEQYF.

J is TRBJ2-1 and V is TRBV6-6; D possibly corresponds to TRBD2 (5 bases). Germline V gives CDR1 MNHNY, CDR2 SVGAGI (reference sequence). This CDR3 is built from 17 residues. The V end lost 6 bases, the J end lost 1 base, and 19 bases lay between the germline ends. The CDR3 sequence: CASSRLTGRRSYNEQFF. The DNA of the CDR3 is TGTGCCAGCAGCCGATTGACGGGGAGAAGGTCCTACAATGAGCAGTTCTTC.

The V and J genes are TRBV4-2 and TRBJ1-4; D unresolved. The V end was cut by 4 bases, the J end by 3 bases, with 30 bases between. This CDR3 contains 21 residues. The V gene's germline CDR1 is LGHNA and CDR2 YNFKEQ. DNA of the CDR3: TGTGCCAGCAGCCCGCGAGCGGGGAGCCTGGGGATTCACCTATCTAATGAAAAACTGTTTTTT. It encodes CASSPRAGSLGIHLSNEKLFF.

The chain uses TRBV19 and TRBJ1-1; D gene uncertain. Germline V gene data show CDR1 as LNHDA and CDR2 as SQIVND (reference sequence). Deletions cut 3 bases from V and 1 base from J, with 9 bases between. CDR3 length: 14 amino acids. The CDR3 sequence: CASSIYRRNTEAFF. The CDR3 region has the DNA TGTGCCAGTAGTATCTACAGACGGAACACTGAAGCTTTCTTT.

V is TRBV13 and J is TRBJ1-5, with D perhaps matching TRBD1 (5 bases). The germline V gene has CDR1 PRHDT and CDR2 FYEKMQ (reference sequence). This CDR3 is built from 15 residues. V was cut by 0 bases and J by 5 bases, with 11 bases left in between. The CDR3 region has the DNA TGTGCCAGCAGCTTAGGTATCGCAGGGCATCAGCCCCAGCATTTT. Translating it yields CASSLGIAGHQPQHF.

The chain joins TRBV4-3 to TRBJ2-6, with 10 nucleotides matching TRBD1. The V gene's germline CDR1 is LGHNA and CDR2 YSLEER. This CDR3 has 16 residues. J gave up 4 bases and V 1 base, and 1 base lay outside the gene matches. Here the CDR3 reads CASSQGQGAGANVLTF. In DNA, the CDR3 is TGCGCCAGCAGCCAAGGACAGGGGGCCGGGGCCAACGTCCTGACTTTC.

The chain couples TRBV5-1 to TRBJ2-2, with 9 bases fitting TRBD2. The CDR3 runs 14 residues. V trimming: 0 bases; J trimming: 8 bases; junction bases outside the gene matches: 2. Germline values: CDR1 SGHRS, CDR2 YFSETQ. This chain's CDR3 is CASSLDSGGGELFF. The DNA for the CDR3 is TGCGCCAGCAGCTTGGATAGCGGGGGAGGGGAGCTGTTTTTT.

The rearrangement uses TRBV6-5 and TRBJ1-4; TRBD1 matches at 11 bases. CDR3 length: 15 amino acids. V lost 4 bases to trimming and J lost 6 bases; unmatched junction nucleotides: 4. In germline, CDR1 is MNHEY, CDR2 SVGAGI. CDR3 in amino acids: CASSFRTGGYEKLFF. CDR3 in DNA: TGTGCCAGCAGTTTTCGGACAGGGGGCTATGAAAAACTGTTTTTT.

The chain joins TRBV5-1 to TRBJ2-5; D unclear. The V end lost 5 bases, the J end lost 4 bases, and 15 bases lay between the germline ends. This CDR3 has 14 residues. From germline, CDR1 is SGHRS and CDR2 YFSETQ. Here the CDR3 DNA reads TGCGCCAGCAGTTCCCAGCCCAGCGCAGAGACCCAGTACTTC. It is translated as CASSSQPSAETQYF.

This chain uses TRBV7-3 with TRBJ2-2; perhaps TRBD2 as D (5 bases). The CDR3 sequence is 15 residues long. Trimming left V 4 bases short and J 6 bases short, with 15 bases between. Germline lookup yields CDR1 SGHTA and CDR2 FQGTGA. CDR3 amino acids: CASSSDGQRAGELFF. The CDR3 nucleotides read TGTGCCAGCAGCTCCGACGGCCAGAGGGCCGGGGAGCTGTTTTTT.

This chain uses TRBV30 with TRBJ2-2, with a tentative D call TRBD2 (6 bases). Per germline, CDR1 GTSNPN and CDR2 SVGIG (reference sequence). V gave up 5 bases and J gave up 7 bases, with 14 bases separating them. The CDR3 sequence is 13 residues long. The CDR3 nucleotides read TGTGCCTGGGGGTCTAGCGCTGTCGGGGAGCTGTTTTTT. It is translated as CAWGSSAVGELFF.

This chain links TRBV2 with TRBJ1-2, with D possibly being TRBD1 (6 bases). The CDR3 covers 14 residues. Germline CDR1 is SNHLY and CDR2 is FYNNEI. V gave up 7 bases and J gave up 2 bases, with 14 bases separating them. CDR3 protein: CASKGEYLNYGYTF. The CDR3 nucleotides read TGTGCCAGCAAGGGGGAATATCTAAACTATGGCTACACCTTC.

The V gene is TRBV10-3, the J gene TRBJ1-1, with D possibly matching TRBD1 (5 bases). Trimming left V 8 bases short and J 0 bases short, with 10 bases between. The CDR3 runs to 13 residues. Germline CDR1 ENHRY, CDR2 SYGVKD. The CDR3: CAIGGDLNTEAFF. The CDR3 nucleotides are TGTGCCATCGGTGGGGACTTGAACACTGAAGCTTTCTTT.

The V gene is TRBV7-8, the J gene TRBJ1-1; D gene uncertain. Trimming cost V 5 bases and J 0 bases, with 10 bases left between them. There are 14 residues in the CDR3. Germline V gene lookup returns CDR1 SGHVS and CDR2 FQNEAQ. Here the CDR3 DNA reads TGTGCCAGCAGCCCAGAGGTCCTGAACACTGAAGCTTTCTTT. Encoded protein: CASSPEVLNTEAFF. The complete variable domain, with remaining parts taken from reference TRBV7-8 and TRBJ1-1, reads GAGVSQSPRYKVAKRGQDVALRCDPISGHVSLFWYQQALGQGPEFLTYFQNEAQLDKSGLPSDRFFAERPEGSVSTLKIQRTQQEDSAVYLCASSPEVLNTEAFFGQGTRLTVV.

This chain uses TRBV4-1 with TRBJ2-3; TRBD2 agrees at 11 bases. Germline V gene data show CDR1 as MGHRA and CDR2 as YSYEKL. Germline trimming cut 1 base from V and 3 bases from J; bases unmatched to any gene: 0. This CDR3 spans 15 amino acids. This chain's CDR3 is CASSQVAGGTDTQYF. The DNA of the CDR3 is TGCGCCAGCAGCCAAGTAGCGGGGGGGACAGATACGCAGTATTTT.